The 21 T cell receptor beta chains in this list originate from one sample, sequenced in a study of neoadjuvant nivolumab and ipilimumab in lung cancer. Assay used: immunoSEQ multiplex PCR; TCRdb lists only in-frame clones, some missing. The sample holds 30,000 to 35,000 clones; roughly 90% are singletons and the top ten take 2% to 2.5%. The sample in question was peripheral blood, obtained after neoadjuvant nivolumab, alone or with ipilimumab, at or shortly before surgery. Receptor source: an adult with non-small cell lung cancer.

The rearrangement links TRBV29-1 to TRBJ2-1; 16 bases line up with TRBD2. Germline values: CDR1 SQVTM, CDR2 ANQGSEA. This CDR3 has 16 amino acids. The trim removed 6 bases at V and 2 bases at J, leaving 4 bases unmatched. This CDR3 reads CSVAGTSGRAYNEQFF. CDR3 DNA: TGCAGCGTGGCCGGGACTAGCGGGAGGGCCTACAATGAGCAGTTCTTC.

This clone has a single count. This chain links TRBV7-8 with TRBJ2-1; 13 nucleotides align to TRBD2. The germline V gene has CDR1 SGHVS and CDR2 FQNEAQ. The V gene end was trimmed by 1 base and the J gene end by 0 bases; junction bases not matched to a gene: 15. There are 22 residues in the CDR3. The CDR3 nucleotides read TGTGCCAGCAGCTTAGGTCGAATTCCGGGACTAGCGGGATCCCGCTCCTACAATGAGCAGTTCTTC. Its protein is CASSLGRIPGLAGSRSYNEQFF.

This rearrangement joins TRBV19 to TRBJ1-5; D call uncertain. The CDR3 spans 15 residues. The ends were cut back, 3 bases at V and 4 bases at J, with 13 bases in the middle. The germline V gene has CDR1 LNHDA and CDR2 SQIVND (reference sequence). This CDR3 is CASSMAWRMNQPQHF. DNA for the CDR3: TGTGCCAGTAGTATGGCGTGGCGGATGAATCAGCCCCAGCATTTT.

This clone was seen a single time. The chain employs TRBV5-1 and TRBJ2-7; perhaps TRBD2 as D (6 bases). This CDR3 spans 15 amino acids. The germline V gene has CDR1 SGHRS and CDR2 YFSETQ. The V end lost 4 bases, the J end lost 4 bases, and 18 bases lay between the germline ends. CDR3 loop: CASSKHRTTGYEQYF. DNA of the CDR3: TGCGCCAGCAGCAAGCATCGGACTACGGGGTACGAGCAGTACTTC.

This clone is categorized as medium-sized. The V gene is TRBV7-3, the J gene TRBJ1-2; D is uncertain. The CDR3 is 9 amino acids. The germline V and J ends were trimmed by 4 bases and 7 bases, with 1 base remaining between them. From germline, CDR1 is SGHTA and CDR2 FQGTGA. The CDR3 nucleotides read TGTGCCAGCAGCTGTGGCTACACCTTC. Translating gives CASSCGYTF.

This chain uses TRBV5-1 with TRBJ2-5, with D perhaps TRBD1 or TRBD2 (5 bases each). Germline V CDR1 and CDR2: SGHRS, YFSETQ. There are 15 residues in the CDR3. The V end lost 2 bases, the J end lost 5 bases, and 16 bases lay between the germline ends. The CDR3 is CASSFRDPTGETQYF. In DNA form, the CDR3 reads TGCGCCAGCAGCTTCCGGGACCCCACGGGGGAGACCCAGTACTTC.

CDR3 protein: CASSSYSGNTIYF. Written as DNA, the CDR3 is TGTGCCAGCAGCTCTTACTCTGGAAACACCATATATTTT. The chain links TRBV11-2 to TRBJ1-3; D is uncertain. Germline V gene sequence: CDR1 SGHAT, CDR2 FQNNGV. The CDR3 loop spans 13 amino acids. The V and J ends lost 4 bases and 0 bases respectively, with 4 bases between them. The full variable domain, its missing parts supplied by reference TRBV11-2 and TRBJ1-3, is EAGVAQSPRYKIIEKRQSVAFWCNPISGHATLYWYQQILGQGPKLLIQFQNNGVVDDSQLPKDRFSAERLKGVDSTLKIQPAKLEDSAVYLCASSSYSGNTIYFGEGSWLTVV.

This rearrangement joins TRBV14 to TRBJ2-1, with D perhaps TRBD2 (5 bases). Trimming left V 1 base short and J 9 bases short, with 7 bases between. The CDR3 runs 12 residues. Germline CDR1 is SGHDN and CDR2 is FVKESK. This chain's CDR3 is CASSQGRSEQFF. For the CDR3, the DNA is TGTGCCAGCAGCCAAGGGAGGTCTGAGCAGTTCTTC.

The rearrangement uses TRBV5-4 and TRBJ2-7, with a possible D match to TRBD2 (6 bases). Germline CDR1 and CDR2: SGHNT and YYREEE (reference sequence). V was pared by 5 bases and J by 4 bases, with 16 bases between. The CDR3 extends over 14 amino acids. The CDR3 DNA is TGTGCCAGCAGGGCGGGACCCGCGGCTTACGAGCAGTACTTC. Protein: CASRAGPAAYEQYF.

This rearrangement joins TRBV6-1 to TRBJ1-2, with D perhaps TRBD1 (5 bases). Deletions cut 3 bases from V and 4 bases from J, with 18 bases between. The germline V gene encodes CDR1 MNHNS and CDR2 SASEGT. The CDR3 has 16 residues. The CDR3 is CASSDDVREVLYGYTF. CDR3 DNA: TGTGCCAGCAGTGATGATGTCAGGGAAGTACTCTATGGCTACACCTTC.

This chain links TRBV6-1 with TRBJ2-7; no reliable D call. Trimming took 1 base from V and 7 from J, leaving 8 bases between them. The CDR3 loop spans 12 amino acids. Germline values: CDR1 MNHNS, CDR2 SASEGT. The CDR3 sequence: CASSEGQWEQYF. Written as DNA, the CDR3 is TGTGCCAGCAGTGAAGGGCAGTGGGAGCAGTACTTC.

CDR3 loop: CASSLRTSGSDSYEQYF. CDR3 DNA: TGTGCCAGCAGCTTAAGGACTAGCGGGAGTGATTCCTACGAGCAGTACTTC. The genes are TRBV7-3 and TRBJ2-7; 13 nucleotides agree with TRBD2. The junction had 4 bases not matched to a gene; V was cut back by 1 base and J by 1 base. There are 17 residues in the CDR3. The germline V gene encodes CDR1 SGHTA and CDR2 FQGTGA.

This rearrangement joins TRBV7-8 to TRBJ2-7; TRBD2 aligns across 11 bases. The CDR3 consists of 15 residues. J gave up 4 bases and V 5 bases, and 7 bases lay outside the gene matches. CDR1 and CDR2 (germline): SGHVS, FQNEAQ. The CDR3 DNA reads TGTGCCAGCAGCCCCCTAGCGGGAGGATCATACGAGCAGTACTTC. As protein: CASSPLAGGSYEQYF.

J is TRBJ1-1 and V is TRBV28; D gene ambiguous. V lost 2 bases to trimming and J lost 1 base, with 8 bases between them. CDR3 length: 14 amino acids. The germline V gene encodes CDR1 MDHEN and CDR2 SYDVKM. This chain's CDR3 is CASSLVNGNTEAFF. The CDR3 nucleotides are TGTGCCAGCAGTTTAGTCAACGGGAACACTGAAGCTTTCTTT.

The rearrangement joins TRBV6-5 to TRBJ2-4, with D maybe TRBD1 (5 bases). Looked up from germline, CDR1 is MNHEY and CDR2 is SVGAGI. V was trimmed by 2 bases and J by 13 bases, leaving 15 bases between them. The CDR3 spans 13 residues. The CDR3 is CASSYGDRYPQYF. The CDR3 DNA sequence: TGTGCCAGCAGTTACGGAGACAGATATCCCCAGTACTTC.

This chain joins TRBV5-5 and TRBJ2-7, with unresolved D. The CDR3 runs 12 residues. Germline assignment: CDR1 SGHKS and CDR2 YYEKEE (reference sequence). V was pared by 1 base and J by 7 bases, with 9 bases between. The CDR3 loop reads CASSLRPWEQYF. The CDR3 coding sequence is TGTGCCAGCAGCTTGCGGCCATGGGAGCAGTACTTC.

The V gene is TRBV5-6, the J gene TRBJ2-2; 8 bases match TRBD1. CDR1 SGHDT and CDR2 YYEEEE come from the germline V gene. This CDR3 region has 16 residues. With V trimmed by 0 bases and J by 3 bases, 4 bases remained unmatched. The CDR3 protein is CASSLGDRRDTGELFF. The CDR3 coding sequence is TGTGCCAGCAGCTTGGGGGACAGGCGAGACACCGGGGAGCTGTTTTTT.

The chain is built from TRBV7-2 and TRBJ1-5; 9 bases line up with TRBD1. The length of the CDR3 is 15 residues. Germline V gene sequence: CDR1 SGHTA, CDR2 FQGNSA. J gave up 6 bases and V 1 base, and 4 bases lay outside the gene matches. DNA of the CDR3: TGTGCCAGCAGCTTAGTGGGACAGGGAAGTCAGCCCCAGCATTTT. Translation gives CASSLVGQGSQPQHF.

The rearrangement uses TRBV6-1 and TRBJ2-2; tentative D call: TRBD2 (5 bases). In germline, CDR1 is MNHNS, CDR2 SASEGT. Trimming left V 6 bases short and J 8 bases short, with 13 bases between. CDR3 length: 13 residues. CDR3 region: CASSVEDWGELFF. Written as DNA, the CDR3 is TGTGCCAGCAGCGTTGAGGACTGGGGGGAGCTGTTTTTT.

V gene TRBV19 combines with J gene TRBJ1-5, with TRBD1 matching over 7 bases. The CDR3 runs 15 residues. CDR1 LNHDA and CDR2 SQIVND come from the germline V gene (reference sequence). With 2 bases clipped from V and 7 bases from J, the junction kept 8 bases outside the gene matches. The chain's CDR3 is CASSITGDVSQPQHF. The CDR3 coding sequence is TGTGCCAGTAGTATAACAGGGGATGTCTCACAGCCCCAGCATTTT. The variable domain in full, with the rest retrieved from reference TRBV19 and TRBJ1-5, is DGGITQSPKYLFRKEGQNVTLSCEQNLNHDAMYWYRQDPGQGLRLIYYSQIVNDFQKGDIAEGYSVSREKKESFPLTVTSAQKNPTAFYLCASSITGDVSQPQHFGDGTRLSIL.

The gene calls are TRBV7-2 and TRBJ2-2; no clear D gene. Germline V gives CDR1 SGHTA, CDR2 FQGNSA. The CDR3 sequence is 14 residues long. Deletions cut 3 bases from V and 1 base from J, with 6 bases between. The CDR3 DNA is TGTGCCAGCAGCTTTGGACGGAACACCGGGGAGCTGTTTTTT. Residues: CASSFGRNTGELFF.